This T cell receptor beta chain was sequenced in a study of T cell responses to AZD1222 COVID-19 vaccine. Method: immunoSEQ multiplex PCR; TCRdb's copy keeps in-frame clones and lacks some. The sample consists of about 150,000 clones, roughly nine tenths of them appearing once. About this clone itself: The antigen is unknown.

CDR1 is LNHDA, CDR2 SQIVND, per germline (reference sequence). Trimming stripped 3 bases from V and 0 bases from J, with 9 bases between. There are 16 residues in the CDR3. Study observations and caveats: Mostly white British, mostly female donors; authors suggested clonal diversity may be underestimated.

The sample here was peripheral blood, taken on day 0 of AZD1222 vaccination. The chain is built from TRBV19 and TRBJ1-6; weak D call: TRBD1 (5 bases). The TCR comes from an adult in good health. The CDR3 loop reads CASSIREISYNSPLHF. For the CDR3, the DNA is TGTGCCAGTAGTATCAGGGAAATCTCCTATAATTCACCCCTCCACTTT.